A selection of T cell receptor beta chains follows, all from one sample in a study of early T cells in non-severe SARS-CoV-2 infection. From the 5' RACE reads, TCRdb called clonotypes with MiXCR, one entry per CDR3 protein. Of fewer than 35,000 distinct CDR3 sequences listed, 4.4% are singletons. The sample was whole blood. These TCRs come from an adult who was a healthcare worker with PCR-confirmed SARS-CoV-2 infection or an uninfected control (not recorded which). CDR3s include the opening cysteine and the closing phenylalanine or tryptophan. D genes are given only for firm matches. Clone size is shown for a subset of rows, as once, few, many or a class of expanded clone.

clone_size d_call j_call cdr3_length v_call cdr3_nt cdr3_aa
many TRBD1 TRBJ1-2 11 TRBV10-3 TGTGCCACCGGACAGGACTATGGCTACACCTTC CATGQDYGYTF
. TRBD1 TRBJ2-5 14 TRBV12-3/TRBV12-4 TGTGCCAGCAGTCGACAGGGGTTACGGGAGACCCAGTACTTC CASSRQGLRETQYF
few . TRBJ2-5 15 TRBV7-2 TGTGCCAGCAGCTTTATAGGGGCGGGACAAGAGACCCAGTACTTC CASSFIGAGQETQYF
many TRBD2 TRBJ2-3 16 TRBV20-1 TGCAGTGCTAGAGGGACTAGCGAAACCTACACAGATACGCAGTATTTT CSARGTSETYTDTQYF
. TRBD1 TRBJ2-1 15 TRBV29-1 TGCAGCCCAAAGGGCAGGGGGCACTCCTACAATGAGCAGTTCTTC CSPKGRGHSYNEQFF
. . TRBJ2-1 13 TRBV6-6 TGTGCCAGCAGTTACACGGGTTACAATGAGCAGTTCTTC CASSYTGYNEQFF
many . TRBJ2-1 13 TRBV12-5 TGTGCTAGCGGTGGGGTCTCCTACAATGAGCAGTTCTTC CASGGVSYNEQFF
many TRBD2 TRBJ2-5 14 TRBV29-1 TGCAGCGTTGATGGGCCTAGCGGCCAAGAGACCCAGTACTTC CSVDGPSGQETQYF
many TRBD2 TRBJ2-1 16 TRBV5-1 TGCGCCAGCACACCACTAGCGAGTTTCTCCTACAATGAGCAGTTCTTC CASTPLASFSYNEQFF
many . TRBJ1-2 14 TRBV6-5 TGTGCCAGCAGCCCGGACACGAGCGGCTATGGCTACACCTTC CASSPDTSGYGYTF
many . TRBJ1-3 15 TRBV30 TGTGCCTGGAGCCGGACCGGAAACTCTGGAAACACCATATATTTT CAWSRTGNSGNTIYF
many . TRBJ1-1 14 TRBV4-3 TGCGCCAGCAGCCAAGCTTACAGGGCAACTGAAGCTTTCTTT CASSQAYRATEAFF
medium-sized . TRBJ2-3 15 TRBV20-1 TGCAGTGCTAGAGTTGACTCCGCTAGCACAGATACGCAGTATTTT CSARVDSASTDTQYF
. . TRBJ2-5 16 TRBV28 TGTGCCAGCAGTTTCCCCGCAACAGGCATACAAGAGACCCAGTACTTC CASSFPATGIQETQYF
many . TRBJ2-1 13 TRBV7-3 TGTGCCAGCAGCTCAGGGGGGATCAATGAGCAGTTCTTC CASSSGGINEQFF
many . TRBJ2-1 13 TRBV6-1 TGTGCCAGCGGCGAAAGGGCCTACAATGAGCAGTTCTTC CASGERAYNEQFF
few . TRBJ2-2 15 TRBV5-1 TGCGCCAGCAGCGTCGACTGGACCAACACCGGGGAGCTGTTTTTT CASSVDWTNTGELFF
many . TRBJ1-3 15 TRBV7-9 TGTGCCAGCAGCCCGTGGGGACTGGGGGAAAACACCATATATTTT CASSPWGLGENTIYF
many TRBD1 TRBJ1-5 14 TRBV7-2 TGTGCCAGCAGCCGACAGGGGCCCAATCAGCCCCAGCATTTT CASSRQGPNQPQHF
many . TRBJ2-7 17 TRBV4-2 TGTGCCAGCAGCCAACCTCATTACGGGCAGGGCTATTACGAGCAGTACTTC CASSQPHYGQGYYEQYF
few . TRBJ1-1 13 TRBV7-3 TGTGCCAGCAGTCGTCAGGGCCTACCTGAAGCTTTCTTT CASSRQGLPEAFF
. . TRBJ2-1 18 TRBV2 TGTGCCAGCAGTGAACGTATTGCGAAAACTAGCTCCTACAATGAGCAGTTCTTC CASSERIAKTSSYNEQFF
many . TRBJ1-6 16 TRBV25-1 TGTGCCAGCAGTGAACCCGCTCTCGGGGGTCTTTCACCCCTCCACTTT CASSEPALGGLSPLHF
. . TRBJ1-1 13 TRBV20-1 TGCAGTGCTAGAGAGGACGCTAACACTGAAGCTTTCTTT CSAREDANTEAFF
many . TRBJ1-1 17 TRBV11-1 TGTGCCAGCAGCGCCGGCGGGTACGGGAAGGTGAACACTGAAGCTTTCTTT CASSAGGYGKVNTEAFF
many . TRBJ1-4 12 TRBV14 TGTGCCAGCAGCCCCCCGGGGGAAAAACTGTTTTTT CASSPPGEKLFF
many TRBD1 TRBJ1-5 16 TRBV5-1 TGCGCCAGCAGCTTGGCCCCGACAGGGAGCAATCAGCCCCAGCATTTT CASSLAPTGSNQPQHF
few . TRBJ2-5 13 TRBV18 TGTGCCAGCCACGAGACAGGTCAAGAGACCCAGTACTTC CASHETGQETQYF
many TRBD2 TRBJ2-2 16 TRBV19 TGTGCCAGTAGTATCGTTTCTAGCGGGAGTCCCGGGGAGCTGTTTTTT CASSIVSSGSPGELFF
many TRBD2 TRBJ2-1 16 TRBV19 TGTGCCAGTAGTATAGATACGACTAGCGGCTACAATGAGCAGTTCTTC CASSIDTTSGYNEQFF
few . TRBJ2-5 11 TRBV29-1 TGCAGCGGTGGACACCAAGAGACCCAGTACTTC CSGGHQETQYF
many TRBD2 TRBJ2-1 18 TRBV5-6 TGTGCCAGCAGCTTGGTTTTTCGGGGGGTAGCGGCCTACAATGAGCAGTTCTTC CASSLVFRGVAAYNEQFF